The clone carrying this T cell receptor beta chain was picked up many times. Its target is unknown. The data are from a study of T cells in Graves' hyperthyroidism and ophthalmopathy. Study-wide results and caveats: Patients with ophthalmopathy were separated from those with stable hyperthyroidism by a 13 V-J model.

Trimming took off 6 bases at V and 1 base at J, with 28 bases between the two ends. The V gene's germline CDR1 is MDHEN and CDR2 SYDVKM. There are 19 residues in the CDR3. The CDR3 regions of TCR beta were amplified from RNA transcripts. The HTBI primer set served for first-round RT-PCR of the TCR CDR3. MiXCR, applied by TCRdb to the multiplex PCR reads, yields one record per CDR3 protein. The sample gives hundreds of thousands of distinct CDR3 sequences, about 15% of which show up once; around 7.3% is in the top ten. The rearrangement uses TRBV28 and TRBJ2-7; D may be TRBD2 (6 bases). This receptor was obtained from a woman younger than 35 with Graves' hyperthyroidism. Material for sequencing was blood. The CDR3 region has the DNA TGTGCCAGCAGCTTCCCTTTTGGAGGAACGGGAGTTAGGTCCTACGAGCAGTACTTC. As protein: CASSFPFGGTGVRSYEQYF.